This TCR beta chain comes out of a study of radiation and T cells in renal cell carcinoma. Study outcomes and limitations: Baseline intratumoral clonotype presence is unknown without pretreatment biopsies. From baseline, blood top tumor clonotypes peaked at 2 weeks post-radiation.

As for this clone: Its antigen is not known.

Indicated time point: blood 2 weeks post-SBRT. Documented treatment: 15 Gy SBRT to primary tumor, nephrectomy 4 weeks later. Radiation-treated patients gave blood at baseline, week 2 and week 4. This renal cell carcinoma was of the clear cell type. V lost 0 bases and J lost 6, with 36 bases in between. This CDR3 spans 22 amino acids. The V gene's germline CDR1 is SGHRS and CDR2 YFSETQ. TCRdb keeps only in-frame clones here, not all; method: immunoSEQ multiplex PCR. The sample carries about 47,000 clones, less than 85% recorded once. This sequence was found in a woman aged 65 to 85 with renal cell carcinoma. The sample was blood, taken from a patient whose treatment included radiotherapy and nephrectomy. This chain connects TRBV5-1 to TRBJ1-2; D may be TRBD1 (5 bases). The CDR3 sequence: CASSLAPLGGSQGTSRVNGYTF. CDR3 DNA sequence: TGCGCCAGCAGCTTGGCCCCCTTAGGAGGGAGCCAAGGGACCTCAAGGGTTAATGGCTACACCTTC. The full variable domain, with the rest looked up from reference TRBV5-1 and TRBJ1-2, is KAGVTQTPRYLIKTRGQQVTLSCSPISGHRSVSWYQQTPGQGLQFLFEYFSETQRNKGNFPGRFSGRQFSNSRSEMNVSTLELGDSALYLCASSLAPLGGSQGTSRVNGYTFGSGTRLTVV.